What follows describes a single T cell receptor (beta chain). The sample is drawn from a study of blood T cell repertoires in COVID-19. Study context: Specimens from acute and convalescent COVID-19 originated in the United States, Italy and Spain. T cells, B-cell-depleted T cells, or PBMCs provided the cDNA or gDNA that served as material.

Germline values: CDR1 SNHLY, CDR2 FYNNEI. V gave up 5 bases and J gave up 2 bases, with 21 bases separating them. This CDR3 spans 17 amino acids. Per the study methods: Amplified reference gene primers provided the basis for estimating nucleated cell counts. Sequencing used immunoSEQ multiplex PCR; TCRdb keeps in-frame clones, though not all of them. V, J and clone size are those of that table, while D and trimming were read from the DNA. The sample records around 200,000 clones, approximately 80% being singletons. The TCR was taken from a woman at least 80 years old with acute or convalescent COVID-19. Sequencing input: peripheral blood. The chain couples TRBV2 to TRBJ2-5; tentatively, D is TRBD2 (6 bases). The CDR3 protein is CASSPALGAGGQETQYF. DNA for the CDR3: TGTGCCAGCAGTCCCGCCCTTGGAGCGGGTGGTCAAGAGACCCAGTACTTC.